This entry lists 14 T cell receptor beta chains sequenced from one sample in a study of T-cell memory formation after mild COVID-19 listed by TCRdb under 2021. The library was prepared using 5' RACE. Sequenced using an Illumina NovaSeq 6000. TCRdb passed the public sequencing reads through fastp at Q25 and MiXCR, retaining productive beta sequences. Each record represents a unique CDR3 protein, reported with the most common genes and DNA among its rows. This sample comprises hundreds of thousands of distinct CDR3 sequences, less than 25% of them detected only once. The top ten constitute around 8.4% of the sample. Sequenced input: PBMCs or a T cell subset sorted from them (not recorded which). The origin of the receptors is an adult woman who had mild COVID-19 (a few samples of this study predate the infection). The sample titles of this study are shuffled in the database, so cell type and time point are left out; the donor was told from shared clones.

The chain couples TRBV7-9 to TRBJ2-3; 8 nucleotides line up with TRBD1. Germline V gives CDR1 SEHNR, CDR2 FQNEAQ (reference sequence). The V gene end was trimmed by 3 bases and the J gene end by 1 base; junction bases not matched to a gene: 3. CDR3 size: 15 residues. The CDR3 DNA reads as TGTGCCAGCAGCTTCGAGACAGGGGGCACAGATACGCAGTATTTT. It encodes CASSFETGGTDTQYF.

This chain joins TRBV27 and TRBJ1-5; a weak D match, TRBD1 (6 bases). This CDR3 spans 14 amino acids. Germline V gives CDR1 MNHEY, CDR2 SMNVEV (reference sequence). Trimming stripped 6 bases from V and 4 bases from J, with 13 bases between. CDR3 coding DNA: TGTGCCAGCAGCACCGGGACATATAATCAGCCCCAGCATTTT. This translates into CASSTGTYNQPQHF.

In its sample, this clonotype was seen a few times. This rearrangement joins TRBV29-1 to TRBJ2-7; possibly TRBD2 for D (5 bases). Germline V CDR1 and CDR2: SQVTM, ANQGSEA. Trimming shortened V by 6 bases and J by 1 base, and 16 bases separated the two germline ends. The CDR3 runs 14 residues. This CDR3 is CSVREQEGSYEQYF. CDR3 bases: TGCAGCGTCCGAGAGCAAGAGGGATCCTACGAGCAGTACTTC.

The CDR3 nucleotides are TGTGCCAGCAGCTCCCTCAGGGCCGTGAACACTGAAGCTTTCTTT. The encoded protein is CASSSLRAVNTEAFF. The chain links TRBV13 to TRBJ1-1; perhaps TRBD1 as D (5 bases). The V and J ends lost 4 bases and 0 bases respectively, with 12 bases between them. Germline-derived CDR1 and CDR2 are PRHDT and FYEKMQ (reference sequence). The CDR3 loop spans 15 amino acids.

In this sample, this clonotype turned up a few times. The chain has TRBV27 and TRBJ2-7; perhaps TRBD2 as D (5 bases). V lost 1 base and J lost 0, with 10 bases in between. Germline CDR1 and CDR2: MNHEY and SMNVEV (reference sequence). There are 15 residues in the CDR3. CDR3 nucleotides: TGTGCCAGCAGTTTATACGCGGGCATCTCCTACGAGCAGTACTTC. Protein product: CASSLYAGISYEQYF.

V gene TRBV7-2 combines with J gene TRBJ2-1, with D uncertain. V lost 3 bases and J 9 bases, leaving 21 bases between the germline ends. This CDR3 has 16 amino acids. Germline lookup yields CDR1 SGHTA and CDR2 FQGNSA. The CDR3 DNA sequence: TGTGCCAGCAGCTTGAACCCCGGACCCCCACGAGGTGAGCAGTTCTTC. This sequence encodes CASSLNPGPPRGEQFF.

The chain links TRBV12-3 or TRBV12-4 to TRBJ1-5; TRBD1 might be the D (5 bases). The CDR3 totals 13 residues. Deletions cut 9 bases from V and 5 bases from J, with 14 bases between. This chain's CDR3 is CARSQGWDQPQHF. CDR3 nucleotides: TGTGCCAGAAGCCAGGGTTGGGATCAGCCCCAGCATTTT.

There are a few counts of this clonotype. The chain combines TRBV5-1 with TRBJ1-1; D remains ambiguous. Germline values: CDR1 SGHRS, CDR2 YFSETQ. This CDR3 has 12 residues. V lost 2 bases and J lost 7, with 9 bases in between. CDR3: CASSFHPGEAFF. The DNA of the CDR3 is TGCGCCAGCAGCTTTCATCCAGGTGAAGCTTTCTTT.

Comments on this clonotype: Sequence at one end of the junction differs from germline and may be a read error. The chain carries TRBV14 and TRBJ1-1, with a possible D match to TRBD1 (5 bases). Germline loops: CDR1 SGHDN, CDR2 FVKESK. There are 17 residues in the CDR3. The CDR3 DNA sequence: TGTGCCAGCAGCCAAGTCGGGAGGGGCCCCTTGGATACTGGAGCTTTCTTT. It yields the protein CASSQVGRGPLDTGAFF.

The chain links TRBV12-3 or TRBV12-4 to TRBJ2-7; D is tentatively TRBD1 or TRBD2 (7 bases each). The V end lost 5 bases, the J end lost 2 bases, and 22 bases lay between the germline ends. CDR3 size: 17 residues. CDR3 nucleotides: TGTGCCAGCAGTCCCCCATGGGGGAGGGGGCAGACCTACGAGCAGTACTTC. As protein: CASSPPWGRGQTYEQYF.

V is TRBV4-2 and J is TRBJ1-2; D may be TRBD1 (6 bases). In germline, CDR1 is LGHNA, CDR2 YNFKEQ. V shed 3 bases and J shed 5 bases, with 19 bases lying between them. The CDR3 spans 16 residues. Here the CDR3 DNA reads TGTGCCAGCAGCCAGCCCCAGGGGTCTCCACCTTATGGCTACACCTTC. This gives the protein CASSQPQGSPPYGYTF.

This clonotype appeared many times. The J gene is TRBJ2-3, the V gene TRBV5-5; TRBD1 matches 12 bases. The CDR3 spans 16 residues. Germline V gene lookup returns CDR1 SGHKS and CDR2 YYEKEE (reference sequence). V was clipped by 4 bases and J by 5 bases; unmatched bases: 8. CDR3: CASSQGTGGVLDTQYF. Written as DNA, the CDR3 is TGTGCCAGCAGCCAAGGGACAGGGGGCGTTTTAGATACGCAGTATTTT.

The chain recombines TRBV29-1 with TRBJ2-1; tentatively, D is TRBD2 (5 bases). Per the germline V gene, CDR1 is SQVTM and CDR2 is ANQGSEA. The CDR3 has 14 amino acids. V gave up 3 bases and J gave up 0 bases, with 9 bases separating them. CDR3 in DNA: TGCAGCGTTGATCCTAGCAACTCCTACAATGAGCAGTTCTTC. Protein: CSVDPSNSYNEQFF.

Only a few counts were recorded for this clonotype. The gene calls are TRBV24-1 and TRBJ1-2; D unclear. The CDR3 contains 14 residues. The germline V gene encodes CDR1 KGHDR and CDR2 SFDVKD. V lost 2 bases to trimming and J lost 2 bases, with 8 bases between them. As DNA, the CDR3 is TGTGCCACCAGTGATTGGGCGAAAAACTATGGCTACACCTTC. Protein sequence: CATSDWAKNYGYTF.